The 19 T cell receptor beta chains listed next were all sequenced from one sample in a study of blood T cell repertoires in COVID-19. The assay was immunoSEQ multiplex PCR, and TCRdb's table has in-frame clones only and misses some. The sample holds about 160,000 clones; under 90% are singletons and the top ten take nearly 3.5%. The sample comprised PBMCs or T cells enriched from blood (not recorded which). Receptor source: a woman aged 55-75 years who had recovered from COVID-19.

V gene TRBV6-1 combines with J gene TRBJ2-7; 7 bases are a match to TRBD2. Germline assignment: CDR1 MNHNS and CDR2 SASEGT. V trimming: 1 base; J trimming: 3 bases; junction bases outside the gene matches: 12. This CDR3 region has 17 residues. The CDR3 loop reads CASSEGLGRGRFYEQYF. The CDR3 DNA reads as TGTGCCAGCAGTGAAGGGCTGGGGAGGGGACGGTTCTACGAGCAGTACTTC.

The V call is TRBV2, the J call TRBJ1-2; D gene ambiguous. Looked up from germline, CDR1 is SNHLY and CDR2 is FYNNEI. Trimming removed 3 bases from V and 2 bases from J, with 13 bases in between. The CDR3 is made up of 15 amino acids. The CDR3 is CASSEGPSGNYGYTF. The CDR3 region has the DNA TGTGCCAGCAGTGAGGGCCCTTCCGGCAACTATGGCTACACCTTC.

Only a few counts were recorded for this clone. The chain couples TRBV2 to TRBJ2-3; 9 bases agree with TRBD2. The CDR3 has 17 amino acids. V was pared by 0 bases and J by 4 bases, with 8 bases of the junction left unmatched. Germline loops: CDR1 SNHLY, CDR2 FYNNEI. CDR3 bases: TGTGCCAGCAGTGAAGCGCTGCGCGGGGGGGCCTCAGATACGCAGTATTTT. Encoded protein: CASSEALRGGASDTQYF.

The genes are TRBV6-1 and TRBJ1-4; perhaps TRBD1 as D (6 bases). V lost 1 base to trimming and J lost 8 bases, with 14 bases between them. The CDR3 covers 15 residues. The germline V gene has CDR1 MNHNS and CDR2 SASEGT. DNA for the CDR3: TGTGCCAGCAGTGAAGAGATACAGGGTAGGGAAAAACTGTTTTTT. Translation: CASSEEIQGREKLFF.

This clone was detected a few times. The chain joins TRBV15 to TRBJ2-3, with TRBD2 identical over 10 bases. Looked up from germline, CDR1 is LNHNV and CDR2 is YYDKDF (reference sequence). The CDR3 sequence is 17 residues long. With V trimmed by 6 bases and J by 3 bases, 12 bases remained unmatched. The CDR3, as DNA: TGTGCCACCAGACCACTATCTAGCGGGGGTGAGACAGATACGCAGTATTTT. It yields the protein CATRPLSSGGETDTQYF.

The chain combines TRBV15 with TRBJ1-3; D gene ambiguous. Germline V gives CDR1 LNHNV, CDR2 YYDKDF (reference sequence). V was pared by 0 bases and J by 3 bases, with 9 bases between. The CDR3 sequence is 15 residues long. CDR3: CATSREITGGNTIYF. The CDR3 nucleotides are TGTGCCACCAGCAGAGAGATCACGGGTGGAAACACCATATATTTT.

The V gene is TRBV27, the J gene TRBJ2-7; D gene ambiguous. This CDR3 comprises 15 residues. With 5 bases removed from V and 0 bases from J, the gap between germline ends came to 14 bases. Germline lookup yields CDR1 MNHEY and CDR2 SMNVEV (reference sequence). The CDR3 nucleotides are TGTGCCAGCAGTCCAACCGACATAGGCTCCTACGAGCAGTACTTC. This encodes CASSPTDIGSYEQYF.

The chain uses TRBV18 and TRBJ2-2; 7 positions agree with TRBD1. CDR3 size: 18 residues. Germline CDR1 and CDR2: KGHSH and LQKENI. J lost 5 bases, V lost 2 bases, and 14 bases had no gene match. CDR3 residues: CASSPFSRGSTITGELFF. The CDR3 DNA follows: TGTGCCAGCTCACCATTCTCCAGGGGGTCGACCATAACCGGGGAGCTGTTTTTT.

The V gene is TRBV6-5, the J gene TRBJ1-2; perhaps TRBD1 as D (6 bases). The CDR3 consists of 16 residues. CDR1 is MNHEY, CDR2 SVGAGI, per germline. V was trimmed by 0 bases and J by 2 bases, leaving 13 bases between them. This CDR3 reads CASSYSDSLLNYGYTF. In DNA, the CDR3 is TGTGCCAGCAGTTACTCGGACAGCCTTTTAAACTATGGCTACACCTTC.

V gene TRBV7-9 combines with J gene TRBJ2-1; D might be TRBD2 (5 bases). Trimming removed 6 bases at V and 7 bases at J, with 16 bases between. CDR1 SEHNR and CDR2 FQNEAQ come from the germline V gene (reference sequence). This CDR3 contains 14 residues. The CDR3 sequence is CASRTKLGRNEQFF. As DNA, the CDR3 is TGTGCCAGCAGGACTAAACTAGGGCGAAATGAGCAGTTCTTC.

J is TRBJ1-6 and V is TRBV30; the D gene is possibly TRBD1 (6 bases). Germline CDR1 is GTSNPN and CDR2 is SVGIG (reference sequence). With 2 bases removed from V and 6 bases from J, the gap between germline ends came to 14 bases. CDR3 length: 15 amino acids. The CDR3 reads CAWSPTGLSNSPLHF. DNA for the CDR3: TGTGCCTGGAGTCCGACAGGCTTAAGTAATTCACCCCTCCACTTT.

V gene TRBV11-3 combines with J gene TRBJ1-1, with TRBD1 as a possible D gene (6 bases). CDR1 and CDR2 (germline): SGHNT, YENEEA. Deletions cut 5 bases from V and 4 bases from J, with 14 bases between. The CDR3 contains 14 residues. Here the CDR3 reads CASSLQGKVTEAFF. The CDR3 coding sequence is TGTGCCAGCAGCCTACAGGGCAAGGTCACTGAAGCTTTCTTT.

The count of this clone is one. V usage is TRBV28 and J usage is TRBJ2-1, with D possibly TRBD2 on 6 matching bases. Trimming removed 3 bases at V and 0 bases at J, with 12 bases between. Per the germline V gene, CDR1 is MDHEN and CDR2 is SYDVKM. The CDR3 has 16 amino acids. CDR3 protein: CASSFGAGSSYNEQFF. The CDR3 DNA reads TGTGCCAGCAGTTTCGGGGCGGGGAGCTCCTACAATGAGCAGTTCTTC.

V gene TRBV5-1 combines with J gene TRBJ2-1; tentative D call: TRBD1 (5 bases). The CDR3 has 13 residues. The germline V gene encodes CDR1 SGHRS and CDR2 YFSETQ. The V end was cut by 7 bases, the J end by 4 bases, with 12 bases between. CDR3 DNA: TGCGCCAGCCGATCCCAGGGATACAATGAGCAGTTCTTC. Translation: CASRSQGYNEQFF.

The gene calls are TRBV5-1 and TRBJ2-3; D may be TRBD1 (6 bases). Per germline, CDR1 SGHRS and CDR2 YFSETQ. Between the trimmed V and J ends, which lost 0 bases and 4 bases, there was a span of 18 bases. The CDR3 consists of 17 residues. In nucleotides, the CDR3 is TGCGCCAGCAGCTTGGTGGGGGCTAACCCCCCCGCAGATACGCAGTATTTT. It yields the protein CASSLVGANPPADTQYF.

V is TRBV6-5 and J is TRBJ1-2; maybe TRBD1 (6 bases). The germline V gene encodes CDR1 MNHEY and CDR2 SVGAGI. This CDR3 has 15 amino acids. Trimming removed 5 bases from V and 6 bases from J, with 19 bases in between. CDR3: CASSKKTQGSHGYTF. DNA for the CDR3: TGTGCCAGCAGTAAAAAAACCCAGGGGTCTCATGGCTACACCTTC.

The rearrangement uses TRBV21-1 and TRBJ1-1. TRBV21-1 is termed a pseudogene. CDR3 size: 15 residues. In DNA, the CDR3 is TGTGCCACTCTCATAGGAGGAGGGAAAAACACTGAAGCTTTCTTT. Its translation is CATLIGGGKNTEAFF.

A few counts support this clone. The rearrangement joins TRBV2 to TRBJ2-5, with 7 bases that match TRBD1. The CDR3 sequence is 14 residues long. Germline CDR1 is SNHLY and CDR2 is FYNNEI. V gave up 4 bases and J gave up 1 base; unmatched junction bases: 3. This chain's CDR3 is CASSGDSLQETQYF. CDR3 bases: TGTGCCAGCAGTGGGGACAGCCTCCAAGAGACCCAGTACTTC.

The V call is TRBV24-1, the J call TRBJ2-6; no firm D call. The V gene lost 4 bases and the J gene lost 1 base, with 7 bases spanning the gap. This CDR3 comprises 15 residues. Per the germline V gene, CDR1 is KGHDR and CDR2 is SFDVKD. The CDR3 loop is CATSERESGANVLTF. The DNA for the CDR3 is TGTGCCACCAGTGAGCGAGAATCTGGGGCCAACGTCCTGACTTTC.